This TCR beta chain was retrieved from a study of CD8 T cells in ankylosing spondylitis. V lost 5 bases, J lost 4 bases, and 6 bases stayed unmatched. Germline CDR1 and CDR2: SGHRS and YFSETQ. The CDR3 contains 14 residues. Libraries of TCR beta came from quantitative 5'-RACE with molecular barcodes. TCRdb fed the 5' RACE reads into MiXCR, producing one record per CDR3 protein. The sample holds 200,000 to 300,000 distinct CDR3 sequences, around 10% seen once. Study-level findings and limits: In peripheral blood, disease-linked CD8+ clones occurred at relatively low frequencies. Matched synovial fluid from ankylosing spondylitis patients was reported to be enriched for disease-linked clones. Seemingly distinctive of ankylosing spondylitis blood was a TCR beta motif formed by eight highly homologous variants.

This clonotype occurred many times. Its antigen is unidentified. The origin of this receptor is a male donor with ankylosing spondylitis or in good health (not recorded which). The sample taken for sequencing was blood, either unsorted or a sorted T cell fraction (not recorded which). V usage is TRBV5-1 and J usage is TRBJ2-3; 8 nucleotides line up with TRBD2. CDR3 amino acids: CASRAGARADTQYF. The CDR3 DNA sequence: TGCGCCAGCAGAGCGGGAGCCAGGGCAGATACGCAGTATTTT. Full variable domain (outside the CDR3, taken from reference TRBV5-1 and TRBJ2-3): KAGVTQTPRYLIKTRGQQVTLSCSPISGHRSVSWYQQTPGQGLQFLFEYFSETQRNKGNFPGRFSGRQFSNSRSEMNVSTLELGDSALYLCASRAGARADTQYFGPGTRLTVL.